This is a list of T cell receptor beta chains from one sample in a study of blood T cell repertoires in COVID-19. Using immunoSEQ multiplex PCR, the repertoire was profiled, and TCRdb retains in-frame clones only, with some absent. This sample has roughly 28,000 clones; about 91% occur once, and the top ten carry roughly half. The specimen sequenced was peripheral blood. The receptors stem from a human donor with acute or convalescent COVID-19. The donor label of this sample is uncertain. Both conserved end residues are part of each CDR3.

CDR3 protein: CATSDGTGTGFGYTF
V gene: TRBV24-1

CDR3 protein: CASSKEGYYGYTF
V gene: TRBV7-9

CDR3 protein: CASLGRRGRTDTQYF
V gene: TRBV18

CDR3 protein: CASSFTGTANTGELFF
V gene: TRBV5-1

CDR3 protein: CASSLDGWRGARNTGELFF
V gene: TRBV11-3

CDR3 protein: CASSLSSGSSYGYTF
V gene: TRBV7-2

CDR3 protein: CASSVIAPAGGNQPQHF
V gene: TRBV10-1

CDR3 protein: CASSSMARGVDNEQFF
V gene: TRBV5-6

CDR3 protein: CASSERNEQFF
V gene: TRBV6-1

CDR3 protein: CASSLVRGEQFF
V gene: TRBV3-1/TRBV3-2

CDR3 protein: CASSSLAGGLTNEQFF
V gene: TRBV5-1

CDR3 protein: CASSLNRGADTQYF
V gene: TRBV6-5

CDR3 protein: CASSVEGTRGQPQHF
V gene: TRBV9

CDR3 protein: CASRRDSLPGDNEQFF
V gene: TRBV5-1

CDR3 protein: CASSPGGSYGYTF
V gene: TRBV18

CDR3 protein: CASSVGPGWDTEAFF
V gene: TRBV9

CDR3 protein: CASSLGTEQNIQYF
V gene: TRBV5-1

CDR3 protein: CASVKAASTDTQYF
V gene: TRBV18

CDR3 protein: CASSLSREAEAFF
V gene: TRBV12-3/TRBV12-4

CDR3 protein: CASSPPGHRGTEAFF
V gene: TRBV18

CDR3 protein: CASTRLGGTYYGYTF
V gene: TRBV7-9

CDR3 protein: CASSLNVAGEGEQFF
V gene: TRBV7-3

CDR3 protein: CASRQQGAGGELFF
V gene: TRBV19

CDR3 protein: CASSFGEPTDTQYF
V gene: TRBV5-5

CDR3 protein: CASSPSGPSGDMSSYNEQFF
V gene: TRBV18

CDR3 protein: CATSRTSGTYNEQFF
V gene: TRBV15

CDR3 protein: CSFLNWENYGYTF
V gene: TRBV29-1

CDR3 protein: CASSYSSAGVNSPLHF
V gene: TRBV6-5

CDR3 protein: CASSDTGSYNSPLHF
V gene: TRBV6-1

CDR3 protein: CASSLALNEQFF
V gene: TRBV5-1

CDR3 protein: CASSIVRGRSTDTQYF
V gene: TRBV19

CDR3 protein: CASRRLAGDFYHEQYF
V gene: TRBV2

CDR3 protein: CASSPRGGGNSYEQYF
V gene: TRBV18

CDR3 protein: CASSSSGLAGGLETQYF
V gene: TRBV28

CDR3 protein: CASSRASGQLRSPLHF
V gene: TRBV13

CDR3 protein: CASSLMLAGAYEQYF
V gene: TRBV11-2

CDR3 protein: CASSPVSGRTDTQYF
V gene: TRBV18

CDR3 protein: CASNQQGNQPQHF
V gene: TRBV12-3/TRBV12-4

CDR3 protein: CASSKGLADNEQFF
V gene: TRBV7-2

CDR3 protein: CASSPGGIGYGYTF
V gene: TRBV6-4

CDR3 protein: CASSQAKRDTQYF
V gene: TRBV3-1/TRBV3-2

CDR3 protein: CASSPGGTEAFF
V gene: TRBV4-2

CDR3 protein: CASSFGLADDYEQYF
V gene: TRBV7-9

CDR3 protein: CASSPAGTEQFF
V gene: TRBV19

CDR3 protein: CASSPPTGNQYF
V gene: TRBV28

CDR3 protein: CASSAGGDLTEKLFF
V gene: TRBV9

CDR3 protein: CASSSPGQGEEKLFF
V gene: TRBV5-4

CDR3 protein: CASSSGGSPSYNEQFF
V gene: TRBV7-2

CDR3 protein: CASSPGTSVGGPDTQYF
V gene: TRBV7-9